What follows describes a single TCR beta chain. These data belong to a study of a mutant IDH1 vaccine in newly diagnosed glioma. The table came from immunoSEQ multiplex PCR; TCRdb's copy has only in-frame clones and leaves some out. The sample lists roughly 86,000 clones; roughly 78% were seen once. Time point given: baseline, week 1 (first vaccination visit). The sample's treatment: pre-vaccination baseline after standard-of-care therapy. Each donor presented with a new WHO grade 3 or 4 astrocytoma that tested IDH1-mutant and showed ATRX loss. In germline, CDR1 is MNHNS, CDR2 SASEGT. The germline V and J ends were trimmed by 6 bases and 0 bases, with 12 bases remaining between them. This CDR3 contains 15 residues.

The sequencing used PBMCs, collected from a glioma patient treated with radiotherapy, temozolomide or both. V usage is TRBV6-1 and J usage is TRBJ2-1, with a tentative D call TRBD1 (6 bases). This sequence originates from a man aged 40-49 years with glioma. CDR3 nucleotides: TGTGCCAGCAGCGCACAGGGCTTCTCCTACAATGAGCAGTTCTTC. It codes for CASSAQGFSYNEQFF.